This is a list of T cell receptor beta chains from one sample in a study of blood T cell repertoires in COVID-19. TCRdb keeps only in-frame clones here, not all; method: immunoSEQ multiplex PCR. The sample carries roughly 330,000 clones, approximately 86% recorded once. Sequences were obtained from peripheral blood. These receptors all come from a man younger than 45 with COVID-19, enrolled during active disease. Both conserved end residues are part of each CDR3. A D gene is named only where the DNA matches it firmly. Expanded clones get a size class; other rows say once, few or many, or leave the size out.

j_call | v_call | d_call | cdr3_length | clone_size | cdr3_nt | cdr3_aa
TRBJ2-7 | TRBV6-5 | TRBD1 | 15 | - | TGTGCCAGCAGTTACGGAACAGGGGGACCCTACGAGCAGTACTTC | CASSYGTGGPYEQYF
TRBJ1-3 | TRBV25-1 | TRBD1 | 15 | - | TGTGCCAGCAGTGAATTCGGACAGGGTGGAAACACCATATATTTT | CASSEFGQGGNTIYF
TRBJ1-1 | TRBV28 | - | 13 | - | TGTGCCAGCAGGAATACAAGGAACACTGAAGCTTTCTTT | CASRNTRNTEAFF
TRBJ1-2 | TRBV6-5 | - | 15 | - | TGTGCCAGCAGTTACTCGAGTCCAGGAAACTATGGCTACACCTTC | CASSYSSPGNYGYTF
TRBJ2-1 | TRBV27 | - | 13 | - | TGTGCCACCAGAGGTCAGGGTCTCTCCCCTAAGTTCTTC | CATRGQGLSPKFF
TRBJ1-2 | TRBV6-5 | - | 12 | - | TGTGCCAGCGGACAGAAGATCTATGGCTACACCTTC | CASGQKIYGYTF
TRBJ1-3 | TRBV7-2 | TRBD1 | 15 | - | TGTGCCAGCAGCCCGACAGGGGGCTCTGGAAACACCATATATTTT | CASSPTGGSGNTIYF
TRBJ1-5 | TRBV7-2 | - | 14 | - | TGTGCCAGCAGCTCCCGAGGGGAGGGGAGGGCCCAGCATTTT | CASSSRGEGRAQHF
TRBJ2-1 | TRBV10-1 | - | 14 | - | TGCGCCAGCAGTGAGATGAGGCTCAACAATGAGCAGTTCTTC | CASSEMRLNNEQFF
TRBJ2-7 | TRBV25-1 | - | 11 | - | TGTGCCAGCAGCCAGGGTTACGAGCAGTACTTC | CASSQGYEQYF
TRBJ1-1 | TRBV4-1 | - | 14 | - | TGCGCCAGCAGCCTAATAGGGGCACGAACTGAAGCTTTCTTT | CASSLIGARTEAFF
TRBJ1-3 | TRBV7-2 | TRBD1 | 16 | - | TGTGCCAGCAGCTCCTTGATTCTACAGGGGGGTAACACCATATATTTT | CASSSLILQGGNTIYF
TRBJ2-7 | TRBV5-4 | TRBD1 | 15 | - | TGTGCCAGCAGCAGAACGACAGGGGTATTCCACGAGCAGTACTTC | CASSRTTGVFHEQYF
TRBJ1-2 | TRBV2 | - | 14 | - | TGTGCCAGCACCCGACGCGGGGCGTTCTATGGCTACACCTTC | CASTRRGAFYGYTF
TRBJ2-5 | TRBV6-2/TRBV6-3 | TRBD2 | 13 | - | TGTGCCAGCCGTTCGGGGGGACAAGAGACCCAGTACTTC | CASRSGGQETQYF
TRBJ2-2 | TRBV18 | - | 16 | - | TGTGCCAGCTCCCCCGGGCGACTACAGAACACCGGGGAGCTGTTTTTT | CASSPGRLQNTGELFF
TRBJ2-5 | TRBV6-2/TRBV6-3 | - | 14 | - | TGTGCCAGCAGTCGAGTAACAGGGCGGGAGACCCAGTACTTC | CASSRVTGRETQYF
TRBJ2-1 | TRBV5-4 | TRBD2 | 12 | few | TGTGCCAGCAGCACACTAGCGAGTGAGCAGTTCTTC | CASSTLASEQFF
TRBJ2-3 | TRBV29-1 | TRBD2 | 15 | - | TGCAGCGTAGGGGAGACTAGCGGGGGGGCCGATACGCAGTATTTT | CSVGETSGGADTQYF
TRBJ1-1 | TRBV6-5 | TRBD1 | 13 | - | TGTGCCAGGGGGGGACGGGACAGCCCTGAAGCTTTCTTT | CARGGRDSPEAFF
TRBJ1-3 | TRBV5-4 | - | 15 | few | TGTGCCAGCAGCTTGGGACAGGTCGCAGGAAACACCATATATTTT | CASSLGQVAGNTIYF
TRBJ1-2 | TRBV5-1 | TRBD1 | 15 | - | TGCGCCAGCAGCCTGGGACAGGGCGGCCCCCATGGCTACACCTTC | CASSLGQGGPHGYTF